The next 12 T cell receptor beta chains were all read from a single sample in a study of cytomegalovirus exposure and HLA in healthy donors. The PCR used 60 Vbeta and 13 Jbeta primers. Here immunoSEQ multiplex PCR was the method, and the copy in TCRdb shows in-frame clones only, minus some. Among some 93,000 clones, more than 55% were seen once, and the ten largest hold 5.9%. Source material: PBMCs. All receptors derive from a boy aged 5-17 years in good health and CMV-seropositive.

This clone was recorded a few times. In DNA form, the CDR3 reads TGTGCCAGCAGCCGTGAGGGTTACAATGAGCAGTTCTTC. Its translation: CASSREGYNEQFF. The rearrangement uses TRBV6-1 and TRBJ2-1; the D gene is possibly TRBD2 (5 bases). V was shortened by 6 bases and J by 4 bases, with 10 bases between the two germline ends. The CDR3 contains 13 residues. Germline values: CDR1 MNHNS, CDR2 SASEGT.

The chain carries TRBV5-1 and TRBJ1-1; 10 bases match TRBD1. Germline V CDR1 and CDR2: SGHRS, YFSETQ. J lost 7 bases, V lost 4 bases, and 13 bases had no gene match. The CDR3 covers 16 residues. CDR3 region: CASSLLGTGVNNEAFF. CDR3 in DNA: TGCGCCAGCAGCCTTCTGGGGACAGGGGTGAATAATGAAGCTTTCTTT.

The chain joins TRBV7-9 to TRBJ1-1; no reliable D call. With 3 bases removed from V and 2 bases from J, the gap between germline ends came to 7 bases. Germline V gene data show CDR1 as SEHNR and CDR2 as FQNEAQ (reference sequence). The length of the CDR3 is 13 residues. CDR3 DNA sequence: TGTGCCAGCAGCTTTGAGGGTAACACTGAAGCTTTCTTT. Its translation: CASSFEGNTEAFF.

This clone was picked up a small number of times. The chain combines TRBV30 with TRBJ1-3; 7 nucleotides line up with TRBD1. This CDR3 has 15 residues. The trim removed 2 bases at V and 2 bases at J, leaving 6 bases unmatched. CDR1 is GTSNPN and CDR2 is SVGIG in the germline V gene (reference sequence). The CDR3 protein is CAWSPGDRAGNTIYF. The CDR3 nucleotides read TGTGCCTGGAGTCCCGGGGACAGAGCTGGAAACACCATATATTTT.

The sample holds a few counts of this clone. The V and J genes are TRBV6-5 and TRBJ1-1; a weak D match, TRBD1 (6 bases). Germline V gene sequence: CDR1 MNHEY, CDR2 SVGAGI. CDR3 size: 12 residues. V lost 6 bases and J 8 bases, leaving 13 bases between the germline ends. The CDR3 region is CASSRGGTEAFF. In nucleotides, the CDR3 is TGTGCCAGCAGCAGGGGAGGGACCGAAGCTTTCTTT.

This clone came up a few times. CDR3 DNA sequence: TGCGCCAGCAGCCTCGGACATATCGCGGGAGCCTCCTACAATGAGCAGTTCTTC. It is translated as CASSLGHIAGASYNEQFF. This chain links TRBV4-3 with TRBJ2-1; 7 bases map to TRBD2. CDR3 length equals 18 residues. In germline, CDR1 is LGHNA, CDR2 YSLEER. V dropped 4 bases and J dropped 0; count of bases not matched to a gene: 12.

This clone showed up just a few times. The chain combines TRBV20-1 with TRBJ1-2; 8 nucleotides agree with TRBD1. V gave up 8 bases and J gave up 8 bases; unmatched junction bases: 7. This CDR3 contains 11 residues. Per germline, CDR1 DFQATT and CDR2 SNEGSKA (reference sequence). Written as DNA, the CDR3 is TGCAGTCCTCAGGGGGCTCGGGGCTACACCTTC. It encodes CSPQGARGYTF.

This clone has a single count. The V gene is TRBV1, the J gene TRBJ2-7; the DNA was not used to check the table's D call, TRBD1. TRBV1 is a recognized pseudogene. The CDR3 has 17 amino acids. The CDR3 reads CTSSQGSRDRLPCEQYF. CDR3 bases: TGCACCAGCAGCCAAGGGTCCCGGGACAGACTCCCTTGCGAGCAGTACTTC.

The chain employs TRBV5-1 and TRBJ2-6; the match to TRBD1 covers 8 bases. Germline-derived CDR1 and CDR2 are SGHRS and YFSETQ. With V trimmed by 3 bases and J by 0 bases, 14 bases remained unmatched. The CDR3 consists of 20 residues. The CDR3 bases are TGCGCCAGCAGCTCCCCGGGACAGGAGGGGAGCTTCTCTGGGGCCAACGTCCTGACTTTC. This codes for CASSSPGQEGSFSGANVLTF.

The genes are TRBV7-2 and TRBJ1-2; D call uncertain. The length of the CDR3 is 13 residues. The germline gives CDR1 SGHTA, CDR2 FQGNSA. Deletions cut 5 bases from V and 2 bases from J, with 9 bases between. This CDR3 is CASSPTNNYGYTF. In DNA form, the CDR3 reads TGTGCCAGCAGCCCGACAAACAACTATGGCTACACCTTC.

This clone was seen only once. The V and J genes are TRBV2 and TRBJ1-1; 7 nucleotides match TRBD1. Germline V lookup: CDR1 SNHLY, CDR2 FYNNEI. With V trimmed by 9 bases and J by 1 base, 11 bases remained unmatched. This CDR3 comprises 15 residues. CDR3 in DNA: TGTGCCAGAGTCTTGGACAGGCGATGGAACACTGAAGCTTTCTTT. Residues: CARVLDRRWNTEAFF.

This sequence joins TRBV4-3 and TRBJ2-1; D gene unclear. This CDR3 is 15 amino acids long. Germline V gene lookup returns CDR1 LGHNA and CDR2 YSLEER. V gave up 4 bases and J gave up 0 bases, with 10 bases separating them. The CDR3 is CASSPERSSYNEQFF. In nucleotides, the CDR3 is TGCGCCAGCAGCCCAGAGAGGAGCTCCTACAATGAGCAGTTCTTC.